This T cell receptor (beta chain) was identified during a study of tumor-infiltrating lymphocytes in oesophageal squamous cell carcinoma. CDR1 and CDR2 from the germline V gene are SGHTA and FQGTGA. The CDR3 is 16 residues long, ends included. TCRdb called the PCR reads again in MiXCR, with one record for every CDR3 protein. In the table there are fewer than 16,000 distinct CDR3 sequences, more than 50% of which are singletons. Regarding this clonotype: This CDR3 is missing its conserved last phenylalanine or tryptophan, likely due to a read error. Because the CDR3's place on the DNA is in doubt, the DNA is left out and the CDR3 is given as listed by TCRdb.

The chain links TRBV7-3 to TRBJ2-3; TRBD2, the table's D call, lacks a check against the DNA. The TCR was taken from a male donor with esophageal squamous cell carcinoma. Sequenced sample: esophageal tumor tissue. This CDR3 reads CASSLTADYNEQFFGP.